Shown below are 14 T cell receptor beta chains from a single sample sequenced in a study of T cell changes during pregnancy in multiple sclerosis. The protocol was immunoSEQ multiplex PCR, while the TCRdb copy is restricted to in-frame clones and leaves out a portion. The data hold tens of thousands of clones, with just under 95% observed a single time. The source material was CD4+ T cells from peripheral blood mononuclear cells, sampled before pregnancy. Source of these receptors: a female donor with multiple sclerosis, enrolled in a pregnancy study.

The chain couples TRBV5-1 to TRBJ2-6, with 8 bases that match TRBD1. Germline lookup yields CDR1 SGHRS and CDR2 YFSETQ. V dropped 4 bases and J dropped 4; count of bases not matched to a gene: 4. The CDR3 has 15 amino acids. CDR3 nucleotide sequence: TGCGCCAGCAGCGGCAGGGGGCTGGGGGCCAACGTCCTGACTTTC. The encoded protein is CASSGRGLGANVLTF.

V is TRBV5-1 and J is TRBJ2-2; a possible D gene is TRBD1 (6 bases). Trimming pared 3 bases from V and 2 bases from J, leaving 8 bases between. The CDR3 is 14 amino acids. CDR1 and CDR2 from the germline V gene are SGHRS and YFSETQ. The CDR3 loop reads CASSWGPNTGELFF. CDR3 nucleotide sequence: TGCGCCAGCAGCTGGGGGCCTAACACCGGGGAGCTGTTTTTT.

V usage is TRBV19 and J usage is TRBJ1-4; D gene uncertain. With 11 bases removed from V and 6 bases from J, the gap between germline ends came to 13 bases. Looked up from germline, CDR1 is LNHDA and CDR2 is SQIVND (reference sequence). There are 12 residues in the CDR3. The CDR3 region is CASRTPDEKLFF. In DNA, the CDR3 is TGTGCCTCAAGGACTCCGGATGAAAAACTGTTTTTT.

The CDR3 nucleotides are TGTGCCAGCAGCTTAGCGGGACAGGGGGCGTACAATGAGCAGTTCTTC. Translating gives CASSLAGQGAYNEQFF. This sequence joins TRBV7-2 and TRBJ2-1; 12 bases fit TRBD1. The J segment lost 4 bases and the V segment lost 0 bases, leaving 1 base of the junction unmatched. The CDR3 covers 16 residues. CDR1 is SGHTA, CDR2 FQGNSA, per germline.

CDR3 DNA: TGTGCCAGCAGTTGGGGGCGGACTCAAGAGACCCAGTACTTC. As protein: CASSWGRTQETQYF. This sequence joins TRBV6-5 and TRBJ2-5, with D possibly TRBD1 on 6 matching bases. CDR1 is MNHEY, CDR2 SVGAGI, per germline. V was clipped by 4 bases and J by 2 bases, with 11 bases between them. The CDR3 totals 14 residues.

V is TRBV5-1 and J is TRBJ1-4, with 9 positions matching TRBD1. The CDR3 extends over 15 amino acids. Germline-derived CDR1 and CDR2 are SGHRS and YFSETQ. J was trimmed by 4 bases and V by 4 bases; bases with no gene match: 5. The CDR3 loop reads CASSIQGALNEKLFF. DNA of the CDR3: TGCGCCAGCAGCATACAGGGGGCCCTTAATGAAAAACTGTTTTTT.

The chain employs TRBV25-1 and TRBJ2-7, with D tentatively TRBD1 (5 bases). Germline assignment: CDR1 MGHDK and CDR2 SYGVNS. CDR3 length: 16 residues. Trimming shortened V by 1 base and J by 0 bases, and 13 bases separated the two germline ends. CDR3 amino acids: CASSELFSDSSYEQYF. CDR3 sequence (DNA): TGTGCCAGCAGTGAATTATTCAGTGACAGCTCCTACGAGCAGTACTTC.

The V call is TRBV7-3, the J call TRBJ2-1; TRBD2 matches 7 bases. Germline assignment: CDR1 SGHTA and CDR2 FQGTGA. The ends lost 3 bases at V and 6 bases at J; junction bases unmatched: 5. The CDR3 covers 14 residues. CDR3 nucleotides: TGTGCCAGCAGCTTCGGCGGGAGAGGCAATGAGCAGTTCTTC. Translating gives CASSFGGRGNEQFF.

The CDR3 nucleotides read TGTGCCAGCAGTGTCGGTCAGGGTTCCTACAATGAGCAGTTCTTC. It translates to CASSVGQGSYNEQFF. V and J are TRBV6-1 and TRBJ2-1; a weak D match, TRBD1 (5 bases). The ends were cut back, 4 bases at V and 1 base at J, with 11 bases in the middle. Germline V gene data show CDR1 as MNHNS and CDR2 as SASEGT. The CDR3 is 15 amino acids.

This clone was seen a few times. CDR3 in amino acids: CASSYRGSNYEQYF. DNA of the CDR3: TGTGCCAGCAGTTACCGGGGGAGTAATTACGAGCAGTACTTC. This chain uses TRBV6-5 with TRBJ2-7, with a weak D call TRBD2 (6 bases). This CDR3 is 14 amino acids long. V lost 2 bases and J 4 bases, leaving 12 bases between the germline ends. Germline lookup yields CDR1 MNHEY and CDR2 SVGAGI.

The chain combines TRBV28 with TRBJ2-5, with TRBD1 as a possible D gene (5 bases). The DNA end is a closer match to TRBJ2-7, so the J assignment may be wrong. Germline lookup yields CDR1 MDHEN and CDR2 SYDVKM. The CDR3 contains 13 residues. Here the CDR3 reads CASSWGRAYEQYF. The CDR3, as DNA: TGTGCCAGCAGTTGGGGCAGGGCCTACGAGCAGTACTTC.

The rearrangement joins TRBV28 to TRBJ1-1; D unclear. The CDR3 totals 13 residues. Trimming took 6 bases from V and 1 from J, leaving 9 bases between them. Germline V CDR1 and CDR2: MDHEN, SYDVKM. CDR3 in DNA: TGTGCCAGCAGATTACGGGGGAACACTGAAGCTTTCTTT. This codes for CASRLRGNTEAFF.

The CDR3 is CASSKAGTRVPSGANVLTF. CDR3 DNA: TGTGCCAGCAGCAAGGCCGGGACACGGGTCCCCTCTGGGGCCAACGTCCTGACTTTC. J is TRBJ2-6 and V is TRBV7-2, with a weak D call TRBD1 (6 bases). This CDR3 is built from 19 residues. CDR1 SGHTA and CDR2 FQGNSA come from the germline V gene. With 5 bases removed from V and 0 bases from J, the gap between germline ends came to 20 bases.

The chain joins TRBV7-9 to TRBJ1-1; maybe TRBD1 (6 bases). The CDR3 is 15 residues long. CDR1 and CDR2 from the germline V gene are SEHNR and FQNEAQ (reference sequence). Trimming shortened V by 4 bases and J by 4 bases, and 16 bases separated the two germline ends. CDR3 nucleotide sequence: TGTGCCAGCAGCTACAGCCGAGGGGGATCCACTGAAGCTTTCTTT. Encoded protein: CASSYSRGGSTEAFF.